These 32 T cell receptor beta chains were sequenced from one sample in a study of PD-1 blockade in mismatch repair-deficient tumors. Generated by immunoSEQ multiplex PCR, the TCRdb table keeps only in-frame clones and is missing some. Of 100,000 to 150,000 clones in the sample, approximately 86% were seen once. The sequencing here drew on peripheral blood, taken 44 weeks after starting pembrolizumab. These receptors originate from an adult with mismatch repair-deficient cancer.

The rearrangement joins TRBV7-8 to TRBJ2-7; 16 bases are a match to TRBD2. V lost 5 bases and J lost 3; bases outside the gene matches: 10. Germline CDR1 and CDR2: SGHVS and FQNEAQ. The CDR3 extends over 18 amino acids. CDR3 in amino acids: CASSQGTSGRVWSYEQYF. CDR3 nucleotide sequence: TGTGCCAGCAGCCAAGGGACTAGCGGGAGGGTCTGGAGCTACGAGCAGTACTTC.

The rearrangement links TRBV6-1 to TRBJ2-6; D unresolved. Germline V gene data show CDR1 as MNHNS and CDR2 as SASEGT. The CDR3 is 15 residues long. V was shortened by 3 bases and J by 0 bases, with 6 bases between the two germline ends. The CDR3 DNA follows: TGTGCCAGCAGTGACTACCCCTCTGGGGCCAACGTCCTGACTTTC. This codes for CASSDYPSGANVLTF.

V usage is TRBV6-6 and J usage is TRBJ1-3; the match to TRBD1 covers 10 bases. Germline V lookup: CDR1 MNHNY, CDR2 SVGAGI (reference sequence). V dropped 5 bases and J dropped 2; count of bases not matched to a gene: 3. This CDR3 comprises 15 residues. CDR3 in DNA: TGTGCCAGCAGTCACGGACAGGGGGCTGGAAACACCATATATTTT. Translation gives CASSHGQGAGNTIYF.

This CDR3 reads CASSQVVQGAYEQYF. In DNA, the CDR3 is TGCGCCAGCAGCCAAGTGGTACAGGGGGCTTACGAGCAGTACTTC. The gene calls are TRBV4-1 and TRBJ2-7, with 9 positions matching TRBD1. Trimming took 1 base from V and 4 from J; bases not matched to a gene: 5. The CDR3 consists of 15 residues. CDR1 is MGHRA and CDR2 is YSYEKL in the germline V gene.

The chain joins TRBV10-2 to TRBJ2-7, with D hard to call. V gave up 7 bases and J gave up 1 base, with 11 bases separating them. Germline CDR1 WSHSY, CDR2 SAAADI. The CDR3 covers 13 residues. CDR3: CASKVSSSYEQYF. As DNA, the CDR3 is TGCGCCAGCAAAGTGAGTTCGTCCTACGAGCAGTACTTC.

The chain is built from TRBV28 and TRBJ2-2, with 8 bases matching TRBD1. There are 19 residues in the CDR3. The ends lost 5 bases at V and 3 bases at J; junction bases unmatched: 17. Germline V gives CDR1 MDHEN, CDR2 SYDVKM. CDR3 region: CASSPYPRTATGDTGELFF. The CDR3, as DNA: TGTGCCAGCAGTCCCTATCCCCGCACAGCGACAGGGGACACCGGGGAGCTGTTTTTT.

The chain recombines TRBV11-2 with TRBJ2-3; 9 bases line up with TRBD1. The germline V gene has CDR1 SGHAT and CDR2 FQNNGV. This CDR3 comprises 15 residues. Unmatched junction bases numbered 10, after V lost 5 bases and J lost 7 bases. The CDR3 loop reads CASSPYWDRENTQYF. DNA of the CDR3: TGTGCCAGCAGCCCTTACTGGGACAGGGAAAATACGCAGTATTTT.

The sample holds a few counts of this clone. V usage is TRBV4-3 and J usage is TRBJ2-7; no clear D. CDR3 size: 13 residues. V was pared by 3 bases and J by 3 bases, with 9 bases between. The V gene's germline CDR1 is LGHNA and CDR2 YSLEER. The CDR3 DNA follows: TGCGCCAGCAGCCAGGCACAGCGCTACGAGCAGTACTTC. This translates into CASSQAQRYEQYF.

The CDR3 region is CASSYGGAHNEQFF. The CDR3 DNA reads as TGTGCCAGCAGTTACGGGGGGGCCCACAATGAGCAGTTCTTC. The rearrangement joins TRBV6-5 to TRBJ2-1; possibly TRBD2 for D (7 bases). From germline, CDR1 is MNHEY and CDR2 SVGAGI. Trimming pared 2 bases from V and 5 bases from J, leaving 10 bases between. The CDR3 has 14 residues.

The V and J genes are TRBV6-5 and TRBJ2-5; 7 nucleotides match TRBD1. V lost 0 bases to trimming and J lost 5 bases; unmatched junction nucleotides: 6. The CDR3 totals 15 residues. CDR1 MNHEY and CDR2 SVGAGI come from the germline V gene. DNA for the CDR3: TGTGCCAGCAGTTACTCCTTGACAGGGCGTGAGACCCAGTACTTC. Translated, it gives CASSYSLTGRETQYF.

J is TRBJ2-2 and V is TRBV18; D gene uncertain. The CDR3 length is 12 residues. Trimming removed 2 bases from V and 3 bases from J, with 1 base in between. CDR1 and CDR2 from the germline V gene are KGHSH and LQKENI. In DNA form, the CDR3 reads TGTGCCAGCTCACCAGACACCGGGGAGCTGTTTTTT. The encoded protein is CASSPDTGELFF.

The chain has TRBV5-4 and TRBJ2-2; a possible D gene is TRBD1 (5 bases). CDR3 length equals 16 residues. Trimming removed 4 bases from V and 6 bases from J, with 19 bases in between. Germline CDR1 reads SGHNT; CDR2 reads YYREEE (reference sequence). CDR3 in amino acids: CASSPTVFSGAGELFF. DNA of the CDR3: TGTGCCAGCAGCCCGACAGTGTTTAGTGGCGCCGGGGAGCTGTTTTTT. The variable domain in full, completed from reference TRBV5-4 and TRBJ2-2, reads ETGVTQSPTHLIKTRGQQVTLRCSSQSGHNTVSWYQQALGQGPQFIFQYYREEENGRGNFPPRFSGLQFPNYSSELNVNALELDDSALYLCASSPTVFSGAGELFFGEGSRLTVL.

The V call is TRBV13, the J call TRBJ2-7; the D gene is possibly TRBD1 (5 bases). Germline CDR1 and CDR2: PRHDT and FYEKMQ (reference sequence). The CDR3 extends over 14 amino acids. V was shortened by 4 bases and J by 3 bases, with 13 bases between the two germline ends. In DNA form, the CDR3 reads TGTGCCAGCAGCTCCCAGGGCCAGGGCTACGAGCAGTACTTC. This gives the protein CASSSQGQGYEQYF.

The J gene is TRBJ2-3, the V gene TRBV5-4, with TRBD2 matching over 13 bases. With 0 bases clipped from V and 12 bases from J, the junction kept 10 bases outside the gene matches. The germline V gene encodes CDR1 SGHNT and CDR2 YYREEE (reference sequence). The CDR3 sequence is 16 residues long. The CDR3: CASSLGGTSGNILQYF. In DNA, the CDR3 is TGTGCCAGCAGCTTGGGAGGGACTAGCGGGAATATCCTACAGTATTTT.

The chain joins TRBV27 to TRBJ2-7; D gene ambiguous. The V gene lost 6 bases and the J gene lost 0 bases, with 12 bases spanning the gap. Germline CDR1 reads MNHEY; CDR2 reads SMNVEV (reference sequence). The CDR3 spans 14 residues. This chain's CDR3 is CASSYHRSSYEQYF. CDR3 nucleotide sequence: TGTGCCAGCAGCTACCATCGGAGCTCCTACGAGCAGTACTTC.

The chain joins TRBV5-6 to TRBJ2-3; D is perhaps TRBD2 (6 bases). V dropped 2 bases and J dropped 4 bases, with 14 bases sitting between them. Per the germline V gene, CDR1 is SGHDT and CDR2 is YYEEEE. CDR3 size: 15 residues. CDR3 sequence (DNA): TGTGCCAGCAGCTTCGTGTGGCGGGACGCAGATACGCAGTATTTT. Its protein product is CASSFVWRDADTQYF.

The rearrangement uses TRBV14 and TRBJ2-7; tentative D call: TRBD2 (5 bases). Germline V gene sequence: CDR1 SGHDN, CDR2 FVKESK. The CDR3 has 14 amino acids. Trimming removed 2 bases from V and 7 bases from J, with 15 bases in between. CDR3 region: CASSQLAPEDEQYF. The CDR3 bases are TGTGCCAGCAGCCAACTGGCTCCGGAGGATGAGCAGTACTTC. Filled out from reference TRBV14 and TRBJ2-7, the complete variable domain reads EAGVTQFPSHSVIEKGQTVTLRCDPISGHDNLYWYRRVMGKEIKFLLHFVKESKQDESGMPNNRFLAERTGGTYSTLKVQPAELEDSGVYFCASSQLAPEDEQYFGPGTRLTVT.

The CDR3 reads CASSPGPGRVTYEQYF. CDR3 DNA sequence: TGTGCCAGCAGCCCCGGCCCAGGGCGCGTAACCTACGAGCAGTACTTC. The chain uses TRBV7-6 and TRBJ2-7, with a possible D match to TRBD1 (5 bases). Germline lookup yields CDR1 SGHVS and CDR2 FNYEAQ. The CDR3 runs 16 residues. V was trimmed by 5 bases and J by 2 bases, leaving 19 bases between them.

The chain carries TRBV10-1 and TRBJ2-5; D is unclear. CDR3 length: 11 amino acids. The V gene lost 4 bases and the J gene lost 3 bases, with 3 bases spanning the gap. Germline CDR1 WNHNN, CDR2 SYGVQD (reference sequence). The CDR3 DNA reads as TGCGCCAGCAGTGTAAAAGAGACCCAGTACTTC. Amino acids: CASSVKETQYF.

The V call is TRBV11-2, the J call TRBJ2-7, with TRBD1 identical over 7 bases. Trimming removed 4 bases from V and 2 bases from J; junction bases left unmatched: 8. The CDR3 has 15 amino acids. Germline V lookup: CDR1 SGHAT, CDR2 FQNNGV. The CDR3 loop reads CASSSYRDRPYEQYF. CDR3 sequence (DNA): TGTGCCAGCAGCTCGTACCGGGACAGACCCTACGAGCAGTACTTC.

V gene TRBV11-1 combines with J gene TRBJ2-5, with D unresolved. CDR1 is SGHAT and CDR2 is FQDESV in the germline V gene (reference sequence). There are 16 residues in the CDR3. With 5 bases removed from V and 0 bases from J, the gap between germline ends came to 16 bases. CDR3 nucleotides: TGTGCCAGCAGCCGCGGTGGTAGCCCGTACCAAGAGACCCAGTACTTC. As protein: CASSRGGSPYQETQYF.

The gene calls are TRBV29-1 and TRBJ2-7; a weak D match, TRBD1 (6 bases). Germline V lookup: CDR1 SQVTM, CDR2 ANQGSEA. The CDR3 sequence is 12 residues long. Trimming pared 5 bases from V and 6 bases from J, leaving 14 bases between. The CDR3 nucleotides are TGCAGCGTTACAGGACAGTCTGGCGAGCAGTACTTC. The encoded protein is CSVTGQSGEQYF.

The chain carries TRBV18 and TRBJ1-5; possibly TRBD1 for D (5 bases). The CDR3 spans 14 residues. Trimming stripped 2 bases from V and 7 bases from J, with 12 bases between. Germline CDR1 is KGHSH and CDR2 is LQKENI. The CDR3 is CASSPGQGVQPQHF. The DNA for the CDR3 is TGTGCCAGCTCACCAGGGCAGGGCGTGCAGCCCCAGCATTTT.

This chain links TRBV19 with TRBJ2-2; 9 nucleotides agree with TRBD1. J gave up 4 bases and V 9 bases, and 12 bases lay outside the gene matches. CDR1 is LNHDA, CDR2 SQIVND, per germline (reference sequence). This CDR3 has 16 amino acids. The CDR3 nucleotides are TGTGCCAGCATCGGGACAGGGAAAAGACTCACCGGGGAGCTGTTTTTT. This encodes CASIGTGKRLTGELFF. Drawing the rest from reference TRBV19 and TRBJ2-2, the complete variable domain is DGGITQSPKYLFRKEGQNVTLSCEQNLNHDAMYWYRQDPGQGLRLIYYSQIVNDFQKGDIAEGYSVSREKKESFPLTVTSAQKNPTAFYLCASIGTGKRLTGELFFGEGSRLTVL.

The V call is TRBV30, the J call TRBJ2-1; 7 bases line up with TRBD2. V trimming: 5 bases; J trimming: 0 bases; junction bases outside the gene matches: 19. CDR1 is GTSNPN and CDR2 is SVGIG in the germline V gene (reference sequence). This CDR3 contains 19 residues. Here the CDR3 reads CAWVIAGRTYRSSYNEQFF. CDR3 in DNA: TGTGCCTGGGTCATAGCGGGTAGGACCTATCGGAGCTCCTACAATGAGCAGTTCTTC.

This chain links TRBV6-6 with TRBJ2-7; tentatively, D is TRBD1 or TRBD2 (5 bases each). V was cut by 5 bases and J by 3 bases, with 17 bases left in between. The CDR3 spans 15 residues. Germline values: CDR1 MNHNY, CDR2 SVGAGI (reference sequence). The CDR3 loop is CASSRVGTGVYEQYF. DNA of the CDR3: TGTGCCAGCAGTCGAGTCGGGACGGGCGTCTACGAGCAGTACTTC.

The chain is built from TRBV6-5 and TRBJ2-6; no clear D. Deletions cut 8 bases from V and 1 base from J, with 9 bases between. The CDR3 runs 14 residues. Germline loops: CDR1 MNHEY, CDR2 SVGAGI. CDR3 in DNA: TGTGCCAGCTCTCGGGTATCTGGGGCCAACGTCCTGACTTTC. This codes for CASSRVSGANVLTF.

This chain connects TRBV7-2 to TRBJ2-5, with D possibly TRBD2 on 6 matching bases. The CDR3 is 16 residues long. V lost 5 bases and J lost 2, with 18 bases in between. The germline gives CDR1 SGHTA, CDR2 FQGNSA. CDR3 nucleotide sequence: TGTGCCAGCAGCAATGGGAGGTACCCCACACAAGAGACCCAGTACTTC. Its translation: CASSNGRYPTQETQYF.

This chain links TRBV5-1 with TRBJ2-1; TRBD2 is a possible D gene (6 bases). This CDR3 spans 16 amino acids. Germline CDR1 reads SGHRS; CDR2 reads YFSETQ. V was clipped by 0 bases and J by 3 bases, with 13 bases between them. The CDR3 is CASSLVGGVGYNEQFF. CDR3 DNA sequence: TGCGCCAGCAGCTTGGTGGGCGGGGTGGGCTACAATGAGCAGTTCTTC. Full variable domain (missing parts from reference TRBV5-1 and TRBJ2-1): KAGVTQTPRYLIKTRGQQVTLSCSPISGHRSVSWYQQTPGQGLQFLFEYFSETQRNKGNFPGRFSGRQFSNSRSEMNVSTLELGDSALYLCASSLVGGVGYNEQFFGPGTRLTVL.

This clone was observed a single time. The J gene is TRBJ2-5, the V gene TRBV7-6, with 9 bases aligning to TRBD1. CDR1 SGHVS and CDR2 FNYEAQ come from the germline V gene. V gave up 5 bases and J gave up 4 bases; unmatched junction bases: 11. The CDR3 is 16 residues long. The CDR3 DNA follows: TGTGCCAGCAGCCCATTCCCCGGGACAGGGACAGAGACCCAGTACTTC. Its protein is CASSPFPGTGTETQYF.

The table lists this clone with a count of one. The chain employs TRBV11-2 and TRBJ2-6, with D possibly being TRBD1 (5 bases). CDR3 length equals 16 residues. Germline V lookup: CDR1 SGHAT, CDR2 FQNNGV. V gave up 6 bases and J gave up 4 bases, with 16 bases separating them. In DNA form, the CDR3 reads TGTGCCAGCAGGCAGGCAGGGCGTACGGGGGCCAACGTCCTGACTTTC. It is translated as CASRQAGRTGANVLTF.

This chain connects TRBV11-1 to TRBJ2-7, with D tentatively TRBD1 (5 bases). The V and J ends lost 5 bases and 1 base respectively, with 12 bases between them. Germline lookup yields CDR1 SGHAT and CDR2 FQDESV (reference sequence). This CDR3 contains 14 residues. In DNA, the CDR3 is TGTGCCAGCAGCGGCAGGGCCATATCCTACGAGCAGTACTTC. It yields the protein CASSGRAISYEQYF.